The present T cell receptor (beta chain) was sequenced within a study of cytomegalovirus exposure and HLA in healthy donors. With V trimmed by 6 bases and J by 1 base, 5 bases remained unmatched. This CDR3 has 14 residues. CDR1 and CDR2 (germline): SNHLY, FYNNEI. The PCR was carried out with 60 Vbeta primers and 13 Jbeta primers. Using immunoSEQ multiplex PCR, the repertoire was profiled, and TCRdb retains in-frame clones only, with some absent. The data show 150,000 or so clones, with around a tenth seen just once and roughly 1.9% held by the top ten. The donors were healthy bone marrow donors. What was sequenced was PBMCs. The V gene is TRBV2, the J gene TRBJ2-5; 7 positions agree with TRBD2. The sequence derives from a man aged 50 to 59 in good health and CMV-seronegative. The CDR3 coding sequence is TGTGCCAGCAGCTTTAGCGGGCCCCAAGAGACCCAGTACTTC. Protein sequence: CASSFSGPQETQYF.